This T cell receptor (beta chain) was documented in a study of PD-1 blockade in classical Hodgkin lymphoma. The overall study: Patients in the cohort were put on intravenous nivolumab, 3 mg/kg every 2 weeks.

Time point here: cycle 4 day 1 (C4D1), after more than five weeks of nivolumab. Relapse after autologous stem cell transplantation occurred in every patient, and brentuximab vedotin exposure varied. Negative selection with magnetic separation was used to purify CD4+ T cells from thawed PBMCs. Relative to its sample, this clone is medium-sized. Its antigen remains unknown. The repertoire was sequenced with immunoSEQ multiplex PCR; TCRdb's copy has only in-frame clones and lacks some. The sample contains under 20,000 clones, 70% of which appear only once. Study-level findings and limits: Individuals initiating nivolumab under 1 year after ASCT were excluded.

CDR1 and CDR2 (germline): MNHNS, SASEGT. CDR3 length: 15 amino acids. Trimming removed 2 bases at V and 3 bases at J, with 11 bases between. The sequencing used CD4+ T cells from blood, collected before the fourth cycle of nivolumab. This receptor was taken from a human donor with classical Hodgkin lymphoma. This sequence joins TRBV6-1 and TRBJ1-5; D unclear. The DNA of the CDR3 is TGTGCCAGCAGTGAAAGTTTGACTACCAATCAGCCCCAGCATTTT. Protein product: CASSESLTTNQPQHF.